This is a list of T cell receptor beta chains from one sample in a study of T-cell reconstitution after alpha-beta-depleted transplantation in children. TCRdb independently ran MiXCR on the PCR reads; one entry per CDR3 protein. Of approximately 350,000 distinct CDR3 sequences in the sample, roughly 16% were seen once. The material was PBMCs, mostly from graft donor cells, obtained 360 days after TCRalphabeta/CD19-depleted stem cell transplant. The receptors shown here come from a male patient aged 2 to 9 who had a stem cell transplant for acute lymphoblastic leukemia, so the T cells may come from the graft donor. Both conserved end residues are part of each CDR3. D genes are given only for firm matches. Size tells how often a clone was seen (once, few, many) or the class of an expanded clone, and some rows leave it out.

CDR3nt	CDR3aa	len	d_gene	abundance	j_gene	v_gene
TGTGCCAGCAGGACAGGGGGCGCCTACGAGCAGTACTTC	CASRTGGAYEQYF	13	TRBD1	few	TRBJ2-7	TRBV28
TGTGCCAGCAGTTTGGGGGCCGGGGAGCTGTTTTTT	CASSLGAGELFF	12	-	many	TRBJ2-2	TRBV12-3/TRBV12-4
TGTGCCAGCACGGGACTCCTCCGCCAGTACGAGCAGTACTTC	CASTGLLRQYEQYF	14	-	many	TRBJ2-7	TRBV28
TGTGCCATCCCTAGCGGGAGGGTAAGTTACGAGCAGTACTTC	CAIPSGRVSYEQYF	14	TRBD2	-	TRBJ2-7	TRBV5-5
TGTGCCAGCAGTTACTCGAGAGGGGGCTCTGGGGCCAACGTCCTGACTTTC	CASSYSRGGSGANVLTF	17	-	few	TRBJ2-6	TRBV6-5
TGTGCCAGCAGCCCCGTGGGGAGCACAGATACGCAGTATTTT	CASSPVGSTDTQYF	14	-	-	TRBJ2-3	TRBV6-1
TGTGCCAGCAGCCCTCACGCGAGCGGGAGTGGTGCAGAGACCCAGTACTTC	CASSPHASGSGAETQYF	17	TRBD2	few	TRBJ2-5	TRBV4-2
TGTGCCAGCAATCCTAGCGGGAGGGAGGGAGATACGCAGTATTTT	CASNPSGREGDTQYF	15	TRBD2	many	TRBJ2-3	TRBV12-3/TRBV12-4
TGTGCCATCAGGGACCTCGGGGACAGTGAGCAGTTCTTC	CAIRDLGDSEQFF	13	TRBD1	few	TRBJ2-1	TRBV10-3
TGTGCCAGCAGCTCCGGGACAGGGGGGGGCGAGCAGTACTTC	CASSSGTGGGEQYF	14	TRBD1	few	TRBJ2-7	TRBV7-2
TGTGCCAGCAGAAGGTGGGGGTCGGGACTAGCGGGAGCCTGGGGGTATCAAGAGACCCAGTACTTC	CASRRWGSGLAGAWGYQETQYF	22	TRBD2	few	TRBJ2-5	TRBV25-1
TGCAGCGTAAATCCGGGACAGGGAACCTACAATGAGCAGTTCTTC	CSVNPGQGTYNEQFF	15	TRBD1	few	TRBJ2-1	TRBV29-1
TGTGCCAGCAGCGTAGAGCCCCAGGGGCGGAACTACGAGCAGTACTTC	CASSVEPQGRNYEQYF	16	-	-	TRBJ2-7	TRBV9
TGTGCCAGCAGCCCAGTCCGGGGACAGGGGCGCTCCTACGAGCAGTACTTC	CASSPVRGQGRSYEQYF	17	TRBD1	-	TRBJ2-7	TRBV7-8
TGTGCCAGCTCACCTCGTAACAGGGGGCAAGAGACCCAGTACTTC	CASSPRNRGQETQYF	15	TRBD1	-	TRBJ2-5	TRBV18
TGTGCCAGCACCTTCTTCGGGCTCGAGACAGGGGAGGATACTGAAGCTTTCTTT	CASTFFGLETGEDTEAFF	18	-	few	TRBJ1-1	TRBV21-1
TGTGCCATCAGTGAGGGCAGGGACACCGGGGAGCTGTTTTTT	CAISEGRDTGELFF	14	-	-	TRBJ2-2	TRBV10-3
TGTGCCAGCAGTCCGGGACTAGGCTCGACCTACGAGCAGTACTTC	CASSPGLGSTYEQYF	15	TRBD2	few	TRBJ2-7	TRBV27
TGTGCCATCAGTGAGACAGGCAGCGGCCAGGGCTCCTACGAGCAGTACTTC	CAISETGSGQGSYEQYF	17	-	-	TRBJ2-7	TRBV10-3
TGCGCCAGCAGCCAAGATCTCGGGGGATGGGGCTACACCTTC	CASSQDLGGWGYTF	14	-	few	TRBJ1-2	TRBV4-3
TGCAGCGTTAAAGGGACAGGGCCCAACACTGAAGCTTTCTTT	CSVKGTGPNTEAFF	14	TRBD1	few	TRBJ1-1	TRBV29-1
TGCAGCGTGGCGACAGGGGCTGGTCAGCCCCAGCATTTT	CSVATGAGQPQHF	13	TRBD1	many	TRBJ1-5	TRBV29-1
TGTGCCAGCAGCCAACGTTCTAGCGGGAGGATTCAAGAGACCCAGTACTTC	CASSQRSSGRIQETQYF	17	TRBD2	few	TRBJ2-5	TRBV4-2
TGTGCCAGCAGTTTAGCGTATTCGCAGGATGAGCAGTTCTTC	CASSLAYSQDEQFF	14	-	-	TRBJ2-1	TRBV12-3/TRBV12-4
TGTGCCATCAGTGTAGGTCCTCTAGGGGCCGTTAATTCACCCCTCCACTTT	CAISVGPLGAVNSPLHF	17	-	-	TRBJ1-6	TRBV10-3
TGTGCCAGCAGTGCCACACCCAGCAATTCACCCCTCCACTTT	CASSATPSNSPLHF	14	-	-	TRBJ1-6	TRBV2
TGTGCCAGCAGCTTGGGGGGACTAGGGGCCTACGAGCAGTACTTC	CASSLGGLGAYEQYF	15	TRBD2	few	TRBJ2-7	TRBV5-6
TGTGCCAGCAGTTTAGTTGCAGGGACGGGAAATGAGCAGTTCTTC	CASSLVAGTGNEQFF	15	-	-	TRBJ2-1	TRBV12-3/TRBV12-4
TGTGCCAGCAGCCGCTTTCCCGGGCCTTCGAATGAGCAGTTCTTC	CASSRFPGPSNEQFF	15	-	-	TRBJ2-1	TRBV11-2
TGTGCCAGCAGCCCCACCGCAGCACAGGATTACCACGAGCAGTACTTC	CASSPTAAQDYHEQYF	16	-	few	TRBJ2-7	TRBV9
TGTGCCAGCAGCCAAGTGATGGAGGGGGCGGAGACCCAGTACTTC	CASSQVMEGAETQYF	15	-	few	TRBJ2-5	TRBV4-2
TGCGCCAGCAGCCAAGATGTAGTCAGGAACACCGGGGAGCTGTTTTTT	CASSQDVVRNTGELFF	16	-	few	TRBJ2-2	TRBV4-1
TGCAGCGTTGATCCTCCCGGTTGGGCCGCCTCACCCCTCCACTTT	CSVDPPGWAASPLHF	15	-	-	TRBJ1-6	TRBV29-1
TGTGCCAGCGGGGGTGAGTCCTACGAGCAGTACTTC	CASGGESYEQYF	12	-	few	TRBJ2-7	TRBV6-5
TGTGCCAGCAAGCCCTCATTCGGAACAGATACGCAGTATTTT	CASKPSFGTDTQYF	14	-	-	TRBJ2-3	TRBV6-1
TGCGCCAGCAGCCAAGAGGACAGTCCGAACACCGGGGAGCTGTTTTTT	CASSQEDSPNTGELFF	16	-	-	TRBJ2-2	TRBV4-3
TGCGCCAGCAGCCAAGATGGTATTAGCTCCTACAATGAGCAGTTCTTC	CASSQDGISSYNEQFF	16	-	few	TRBJ2-1	TRBV4-3
TGTGCCAGCTCACCGAGTACAGTCGGCTATAATTCACCCCTCCACTTT	CASSPSTVGYNSPLHF	16	-	-	TRBJ1-6	TRBV18
TGTGCCAGCAGTTTTTACAGGGGAAACAATCAGCCCCAGCATTTT	CASSFYRGNNQPQHF	15	TRBD1	many	TRBJ1-5	TRBV28
TGCGCCAGCAGCCAAGGACTTTTGAACGACAATGAGCAGTTCTTC	CASSQGLLNDNEQFF	15	-	few	TRBJ2-1	TRBV4-3
TGTGCCAGCAGTGTCGGACTTAGCACAGATACGCAGTATTTT	CASSVGLSTDTQYF	14	-	many	TRBJ2-3	TRBV12-3/TRBV12-4
TGCAGTGCTAGGGACATGATGCCTAGCGGGCCTGTAGATACGCAGTATTTT	CSARDMMPSGPVDTQYF	17	TRBD2	many	TRBJ2-3	TRBV20-1
TGTGCCACCAGTGATTTGCGGGGGGGGGTGGAGACCCAGTACTTC	CATSDLRGGVETQYF	15	TRBD2	-	TRBJ2-5	TRBV24-1
TGTGCCAGCAGTTACTCGGCGGTAACCGGGACAGCACTAGCCAAAAACATTCAGTACTTC	CASSYSAVTGTALAKNIQYF	20	TRBD1	-	TRBJ2-4	TRBV6-2/TRBV6-3
TGTGCCAGCAGTTACTCGGGGACCGCTAAAGAGACCCAGTACTTC	CASSYSGTAKETQYF	15	-	-	TRBJ2-5	TRBV6-5
TGTGCCAGCAGCGCTACTAGCGGGACGCGTGATACGCAGTATTTT	CASSATSGTRDTQYF	15	TRBD2	-	TRBJ2-3	TRBV7-9
TGTGCCAGCAGCGTAGATATAAGGGGCACTGAAGCTTTCTTT	CASSVDIRGTEAFF	14	-	-	TRBJ1-1	TRBV9
TGCGCCAGCAGCTTGGACCAAGAGACCCAGTACTTC	CASSLDQETQYF	12	-	many	TRBJ2-5	TRBV5-1
TGTGCCAGCAGCTTACCCCGCTGGGCCGGGGAGCTGTTTTTT	CASSLPRWAGELFF	14	-	-	TRBJ2-2	TRBV7-9
TGTGCCAGCAGTCTCGGACAGGCTCCCTACGAGCAGTACTTC	CASSLGQAPYEQYF	14	TRBD1	many	TRBJ2-7	TRBV12-3/TRBV12-4
TGCGCCAGCAGGGAACCGCCCGCAGAGACCCAGTACTTC	CASREPPAETQYF	13	-	many	TRBJ2-5	TRBV5-1
TGCAGTGGGTCCTCAAGTAGCGATTTGACAGATACGCAGTATTTT	CSGSSSSDLTDTQYF	15	-	few	TRBJ2-3	TRBV20-1
TGTGCCATCAGTGAGAGCTACAGGGGGAGCACAGATACGCAGTATTTT	CAISESYRGSTDTQYF	16	TRBD1	-	TRBJ2-3	TRBV10-3
TGCAGTGCATCCGGGACAGGGTCATCCCTAGCATCCTACGAGCAGTACTTC	CSASGTGSSLASYEQYF	17	TRBD1	few	TRBJ2-7	TRBV20-1